The present TCR beta chain was sequenced within a study of cytomegalovirus exposure and HLA in healthy donors. Study results and limitations: In terms of immune exposure information, only CMV serostatus was available. Per a later analysis, under 20,000 TCR beta sequences showed association with HLA alleles at 0.05 false discovery rate.

The PCR made use of 60 Vbeta and 13 Jbeta primers. Profiling relied on immunoSEQ multiplex PCR, and the TCRdb table lists in-frame clones only, not all of them. The sample lists approximately 130,000 clones; approximately 80% were seen once. This clone was observed a single time. The target antigen is unknown. Germline-derived CDR1 and CDR2 are LNHDA and SQIVND (reference sequence). V dropped 6 bases and J dropped 2 bases, with 20 bases sitting between them. The CDR3 totals 17 residues. The TCR originated in a woman aged 18-29 years in good health and CMV-seronegative. Sequencing was done on a sample of PBMCs. The chain carries TRBV19 and TRBJ1-5; D is perhaps TRBD1 (6 bases). The CDR3 coding sequence is TGTGCCAGTAGCCCGGACAGTTGGGCCCAAGGCAATCAGCCCCAGCATTTT. Protein: CASSPDSWAQGNQPQHF.